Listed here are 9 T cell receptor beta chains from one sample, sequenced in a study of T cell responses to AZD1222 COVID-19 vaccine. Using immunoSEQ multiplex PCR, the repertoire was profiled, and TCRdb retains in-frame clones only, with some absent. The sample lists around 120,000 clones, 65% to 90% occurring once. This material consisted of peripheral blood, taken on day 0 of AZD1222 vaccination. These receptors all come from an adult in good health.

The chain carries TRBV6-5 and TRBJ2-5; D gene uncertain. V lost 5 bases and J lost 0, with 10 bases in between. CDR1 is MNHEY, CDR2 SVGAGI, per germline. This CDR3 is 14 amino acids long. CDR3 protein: CASSPRVNQETQYF. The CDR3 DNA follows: TGTGCCAGCAGTCCCCGAGTAAACCAAGAGACCCAGTACTTC.

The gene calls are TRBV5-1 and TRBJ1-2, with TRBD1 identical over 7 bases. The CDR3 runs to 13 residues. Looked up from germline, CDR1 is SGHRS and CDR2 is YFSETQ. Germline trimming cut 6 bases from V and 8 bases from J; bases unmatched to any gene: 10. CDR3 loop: CASTTTGLRGYTF. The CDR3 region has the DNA TGCGCCAGCACTACGACAGGGCTAAGGGGCTACACCTTC. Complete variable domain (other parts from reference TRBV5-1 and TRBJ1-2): KAGVTQTPRYLIKTRGQQVTLSCSPISGHRSVSWYQQTPGQGLQFLFEYFSETQRNKGNFPGRFSGRQFSNSRSEMNVSTLELGDSALYLCASTTTGLRGYTFGSGTRLTVV.

The CDR3 sequence is CASSPVQGGTEAFF. CDR3 nucleotide sequence: TGTGCCAGCAGCCCTGTACAGGGGGGCACTGAAGCTTTCTTT. The chain has TRBV11-2 and TRBJ1-1, with TRBD1 identical over 8 bases. Unmatched junction bases numbered 6, after V lost 5 bases and J lost 4 bases. From germline, CDR1 is SGHAT and CDR2 FQNNGV. The CDR3 contains 14 residues.

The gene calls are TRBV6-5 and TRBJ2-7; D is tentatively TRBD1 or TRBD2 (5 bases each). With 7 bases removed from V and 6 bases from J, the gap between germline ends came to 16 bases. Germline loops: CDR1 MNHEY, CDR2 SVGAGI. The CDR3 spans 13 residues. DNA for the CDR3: TGTGCCAGCACTACCGGGACCGCGGGCGAGCAGTACTTC. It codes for CASTTGTAGEQYF.

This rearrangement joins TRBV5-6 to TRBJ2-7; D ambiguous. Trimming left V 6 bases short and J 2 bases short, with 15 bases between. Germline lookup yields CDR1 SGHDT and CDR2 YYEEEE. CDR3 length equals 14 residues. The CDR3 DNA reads TGTGCCAGCACCCGCCGGCTCCAAACCTACGAGCAGTACTTC. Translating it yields CASTRRLQTYEQYF.

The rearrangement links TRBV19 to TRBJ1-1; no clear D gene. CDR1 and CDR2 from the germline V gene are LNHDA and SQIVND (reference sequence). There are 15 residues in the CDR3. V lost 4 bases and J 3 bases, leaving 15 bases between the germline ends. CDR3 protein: CASSTTPAGYTEAFF. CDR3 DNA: TGTGCCAGTAGTACTACCCCGGCCGGGTACACTGAAGCTTTCTTT.

In DNA, the CDR3 is TGTGCCAGCAGCCGTCCAGAAGCTAACTACGAGCAGTACTTC. Protein product: CASSRPEANYEQYF. The V gene is TRBV11-2, the J gene TRBJ2-7; D uncertain. CDR3 length: 14 amino acids. Germline V CDR1 and CDR2: SGHAT, FQNNGV. With 5 bases removed from V and 3 bases from J, the gap between germline ends came to 14 bases. Drawing the rest from reference TRBV11-2 and TRBJ2-7, the complete variable domain is EAGVAQSPRYKIIEKRQSVAFWCNPISGHATLYWYQQILGQGPKLLIQFQNNGVVDDSQLPKDRFSAERLKGVDSTLKIQPAKLEDSAVYLCASSRPEANYEQYFGPGTRLTVT.

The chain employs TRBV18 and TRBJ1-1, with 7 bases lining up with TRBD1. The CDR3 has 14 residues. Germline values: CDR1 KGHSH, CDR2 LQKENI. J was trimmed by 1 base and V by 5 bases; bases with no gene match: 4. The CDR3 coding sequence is TGTGCCAGCTCAAAACAGGGGCAGAACACTGAAGCTTTCTTT. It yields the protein CASSKQGQNTEAFF.

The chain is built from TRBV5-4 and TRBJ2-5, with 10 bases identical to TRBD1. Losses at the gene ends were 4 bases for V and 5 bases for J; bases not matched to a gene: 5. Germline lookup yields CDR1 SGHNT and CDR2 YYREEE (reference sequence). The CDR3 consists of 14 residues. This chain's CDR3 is CASSRQGAVETQYF. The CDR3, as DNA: TGTGCCAGCAGCAGACAGGGGGCGGTGGAGACCCAGTACTTC.